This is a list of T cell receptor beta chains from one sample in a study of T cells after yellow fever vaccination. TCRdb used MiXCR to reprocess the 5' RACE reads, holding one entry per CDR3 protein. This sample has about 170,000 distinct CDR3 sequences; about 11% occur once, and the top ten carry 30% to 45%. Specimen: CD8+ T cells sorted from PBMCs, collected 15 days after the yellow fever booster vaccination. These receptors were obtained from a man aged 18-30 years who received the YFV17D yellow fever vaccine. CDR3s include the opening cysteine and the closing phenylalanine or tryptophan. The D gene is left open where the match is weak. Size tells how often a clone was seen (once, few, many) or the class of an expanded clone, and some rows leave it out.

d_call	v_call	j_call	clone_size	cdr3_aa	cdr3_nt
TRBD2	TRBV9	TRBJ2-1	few	CASSVWASGGAGNEQFF	TGTGCCAGCAGCGTATGGGCTAGCGGGGGGGCTGGCAATGAGCAGTTCTTC
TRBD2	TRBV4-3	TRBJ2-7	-	CASSQADGLAGDNYEQYF	TGCGCCAGCAGCCAAGCCGACGGACTAGCGGGAGATAACTACGAGCAGTACTTC
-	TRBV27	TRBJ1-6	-	CASSRSSYNSPLHF	TGTGCCAGCAGTCGGAGCTCCTATAATTCACCCCTCCACTTT
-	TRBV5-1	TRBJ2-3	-	CASSPRPGEHTSTDTQYF	TGCGCCAGCAGCCCCCGCCCGGGAGAGCATACTAGCACAGATACGCAGTATTTT
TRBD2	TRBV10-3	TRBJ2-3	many	CAISDSSGGIDTQYF	TGTGCCATCAGTGACTCTAGCGGGGGGATTGATACGCAGTATTTT
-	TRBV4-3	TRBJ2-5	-	CASSQASASLETQYF	TGCGCCAGCAGCCAAGCTAGCGCCTCCCTTGAGACCCAGTACTTC
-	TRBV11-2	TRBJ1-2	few	CASSLTANYGYTF	TGTGCCAGCAGCTTAACGGCTAACTATGGCTACACCTTC
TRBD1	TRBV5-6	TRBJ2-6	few	CASSSRGDRDNSGANVLTF	TGTGCCAGCAGCTCTAGGGGGGACAGGGATAATTCTGGGGCCAACGTCCTGACTTTC
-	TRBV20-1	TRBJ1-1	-	CSARVKGLNTEAFF	TGCAGTGCTAGAGTAAAAGGACTGAACACTGAAGCTTTCTTT
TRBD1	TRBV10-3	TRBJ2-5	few	CAISESGQGQETQYF	TGTGCCATCAGTGAGTCTGGACAGGGGCAAGAGACCCAGTACTTC
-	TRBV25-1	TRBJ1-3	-	CASSWRAIGAVDTIYF	TGTGCCAGCAGTTGGAGGGCTATTGGAGCGGTTGACACCATATATTTT
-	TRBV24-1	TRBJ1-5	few	CATRAGRGNQPQHF	TGTGCCACCAGAGCAGGGCGAGGCAATCAGCCCCAGCATTTT
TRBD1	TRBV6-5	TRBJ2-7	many	CASSVLPGQSSYEQYF	TGTGCCAGCAGTGTCTTACCGGGACAGAGCTCCTACGAGCAGTACTTC
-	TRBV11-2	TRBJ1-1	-	CASSPHGGSGTEAFF	TGTGCCAGCAGCCCCCACGGGGGCTCGGGCACTGAAGCTTTCTTT
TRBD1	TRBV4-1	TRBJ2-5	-	CASSRAPGTGTETQYF	TGCGCCAGCAGCCGAGCTCCCGGGACAGGGACAGAGACCCAGTACTTC
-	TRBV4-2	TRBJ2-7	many	CASSLSDQSHEQYF	TGTGCCAGCAGCTTAAGCGACCAAAGTCACGAGCAGTACTTC
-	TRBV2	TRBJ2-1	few	CASSGRRGDNEQFF	TGTGCCAGCAGTGGACGCAGGGGAGACAATGAGCAGTTCTTC
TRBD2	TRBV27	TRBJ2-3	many	CASSTGLAPDTQYF	TGTGCCAGCAGTACGGGACTAGCCCCAGATACGCAGTATTTT
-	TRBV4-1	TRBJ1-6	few	CASSQGAYNSPLHF	TGCGCCAGCAGCCAAGGGGCCTATAATTCACCCCTCCACTTT
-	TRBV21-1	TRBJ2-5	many	CASSKGDRGQETQYF	TGTGCCAGCAGCAAAGGGGACAGGGGGCAAGAGACCCAGTACTTC
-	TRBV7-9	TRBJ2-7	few	CASSADRLFYEQYF	TGTGCCAGCAGCGCAGACAGGTTATTCTACGAGCAGTACTTC
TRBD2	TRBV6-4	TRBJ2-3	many	CASSDGGGTTDTQYF	TGTGCCAGCAGTGACGGGGGGGGGACCACAGATACGCAGTATTTT
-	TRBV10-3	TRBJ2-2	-	CAIRNTGNTGELFF	TGTGCCATCAGGAACACAGGGAACACCGGGGAGCTGTTTTTT
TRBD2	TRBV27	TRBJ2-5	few	CASRPGLAGWETQYF	TGTGCCAGCAGACCCGGACTAGCGGGGTGGGAGACCCAGTACTTC
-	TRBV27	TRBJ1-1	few	CASIRGTEAFF	TGTGCCAGCATTCGGGGAACTGAAGCTTTCTTT
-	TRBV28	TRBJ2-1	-	CASSPDTYSYNEQFF	TGTGCCAGCAGTCCGGACACCTACTCCTACAATGAGCAGTTCTTC
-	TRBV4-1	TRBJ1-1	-	CASQKTGLNTEAFF	TGCGCCAGCCAGAAGACAGGATTGAACACTGAAGCTTTCTTT
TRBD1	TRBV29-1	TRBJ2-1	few	CSVTTGASGFF	TGCAGCGTCACCACAGGGGCCAGTGGGTTCTTC
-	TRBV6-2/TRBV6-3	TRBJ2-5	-	CASSYDGGGVTQYF	TGTGCCAGCAGTTACGACGGGGGCGGTGTGACCCAGTACTTC
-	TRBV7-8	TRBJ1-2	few	CASSPQGQGGYTF	TGTGCCAGCAGCCCTCAGGGGCAGGGTGGCTACACCTTC
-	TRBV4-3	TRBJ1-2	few	CASSQGGDPRGYTF	TGCGCCAGCAGCCAGGGTGGAGACCCTCGGGGCTACACCTTC
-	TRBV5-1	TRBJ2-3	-	CASSSRQGLTDTQYF	TGCGCCAGCAGCTCCCGTCAGGGGCTCACAGATACGCAGTATTTT
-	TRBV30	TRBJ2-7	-	CAWISRGASHEQYF	TGTGCCTGGATTTCTCGGGGGGCGTCACACGAGCAGTACTTC
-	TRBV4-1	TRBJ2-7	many	CASSPGPSYEQYF	TGCGCCAGCAGCCCCGGACCGAGCTACGAGCAGTACTTC
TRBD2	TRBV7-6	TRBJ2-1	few	CASSLQVAGGPIYNEQFF	TGTGCCAGCAGCCTACAGGTGGCGGGGGGACCCATCTACAATGAGCAGTTCTTC
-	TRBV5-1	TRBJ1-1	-	CASSPLRTGNTEAFF	TGCGCCAGCAGTCCTCTACGGACGGGGAACACTGAAGCTTTCTTT
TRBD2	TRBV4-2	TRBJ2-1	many	CASSQTSGGANEQFF	TGTGCCAGCAGCCAAACTAGCGGGGGGGCCAATGAGCAGTTCTTC
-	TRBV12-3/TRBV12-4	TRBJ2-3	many	CASSFYADTQYF	TGTGCCAGCAGTTTTTATGCAGATACGCAGTATTTT
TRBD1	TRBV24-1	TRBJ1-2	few	CATSEADREDYTF	TGTGCCACCAGTGAGGCGGACAGGGAGGACTACACCTTC
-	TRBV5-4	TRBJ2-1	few	CASSLAGQGLLPREQFF	TGTGCCAGCAGCTTGGCCGGGCAGGGCCTACTCCCCAGGGAGCAGTTCTTC
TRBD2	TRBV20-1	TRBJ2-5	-	CSAPPSGGLETQYF	TGCAGTGCCCCCCCGAGCGGGGGTCTAGAGACCCAGTACTTC
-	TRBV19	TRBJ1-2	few	CASTYGRDYTF	TGTGCCAGTACGTACGGGCGGGACTACACCTTC
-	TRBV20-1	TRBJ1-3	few	CSARVGGTYSPRNTIYF	TGCAGTGCTAGAGTTGGGGGCACCTATTCCCCCCGAAACACCATATATTTT
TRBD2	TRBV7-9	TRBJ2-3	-	CASSLPNSGGANTQYF	TGTGCCAGCAGCTTACCGAATAGCGGGGGGGCGAATACGCAGTATTTT
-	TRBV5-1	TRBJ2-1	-	CASKETSYNEQFF	TGCGCCAGCAAGGAGACCTCTTACAATGAGCAGTTCTTC
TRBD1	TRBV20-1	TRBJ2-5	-	CSAIGGTQETQYF	TGCAGTGCTATAGGGGGCACCCAAGAGACCCAGTACTTC
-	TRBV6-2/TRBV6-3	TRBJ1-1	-	CASGGYTEAFF	TGTGCCAGCGGGGGGTACACTGAAGCTTTCTTT
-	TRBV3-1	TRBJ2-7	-	CASSGLGRSYEQYF	TGTGCCAGCAGCGGACTGGGACGCTCCTACGAGCAGTACTTC
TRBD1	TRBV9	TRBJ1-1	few	CASSVVIGTGMNTEAFF	TGTGCCAGCAGCGTAGTGATTGGGACAGGGATGAACACTGAAGCTTTCTTT
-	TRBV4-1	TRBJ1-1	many	CASSQETGARTEAFF	TGCGCCAGCAGCCAAGAGACGGGCGCACGAACTGAAGCTTTCTTT
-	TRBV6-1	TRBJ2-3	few	CASSGGNSMGFTDTQYF	TGTGCCAGCAGTGGCGGAAATAGCATGGGGTTCACAGATACGCAGTATTTT
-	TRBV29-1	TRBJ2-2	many	CSVVGGTGELFF	TGCAGCGTTGTGGGGGGAACCGGGGAGCTGTTTTTT
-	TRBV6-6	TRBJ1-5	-	CASSYSPDSSRDQPQHF	TGTGCCAGCAGTTACTCTCCTGACAGCTCCAGAGATCAGCCCCAGCATTTT
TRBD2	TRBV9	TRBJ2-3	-	CASSAGGVVTDTQYF	TGTGCCAGCAGCGCGGGAGGGGTTGTGACAGATACGCAGTATTTT
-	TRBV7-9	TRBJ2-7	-	CASSLSPGRGEQYF	TGTGCCAGCAGCTTATCCCCAGGTCGTGGCGAGCAGTACTTC
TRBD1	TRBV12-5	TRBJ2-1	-	CASGPGKGALDEQFF	TGTGCTAGTGGCCCCGGGAAGGGGGCTTTGGATGAGCAGTTCTTC
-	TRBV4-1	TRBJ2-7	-	CASSLRSPNYEQYF	TGCGCCAGCAGCCTCCGATCCCCCAACTACGAGCAGTACTTC